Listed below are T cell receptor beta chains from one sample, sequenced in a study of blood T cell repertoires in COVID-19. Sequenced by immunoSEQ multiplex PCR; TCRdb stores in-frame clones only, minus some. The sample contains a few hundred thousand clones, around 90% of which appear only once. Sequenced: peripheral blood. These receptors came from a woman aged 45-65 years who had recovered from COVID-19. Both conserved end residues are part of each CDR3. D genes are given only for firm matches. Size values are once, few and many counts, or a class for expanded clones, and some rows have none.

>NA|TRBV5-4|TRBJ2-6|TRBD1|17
TGTGCCAGCAGCTCAGGACAGGGGCGCTCTGGGGCCAACGTCCTGACTTTC
CASSSGQGRSGANVLTF
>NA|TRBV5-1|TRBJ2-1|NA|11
TGCGCCAGCAGCTTGAACACCGAGCAGTTCTTC
CASSLNTEQFF
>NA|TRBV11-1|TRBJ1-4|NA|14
TGTGCCAGCAGCTCGGGAACCTTTAATGAAAAACTGTTTTTT
CASSSGTFNEKLFF
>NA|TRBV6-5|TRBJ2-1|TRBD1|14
TGTGCCAGCCAAGGGCAGGGGGCCTACAATGAGCAGTTCTTC
CASQGQGAYNEQFF
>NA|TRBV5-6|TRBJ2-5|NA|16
TGTGCCAGCAGCCCGGCTGGGACTCTAGGTGTGGAGACCCAGTACTTC
CASSPAGTLGVETQYF
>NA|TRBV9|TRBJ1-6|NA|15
TGTGCCAGCACCCCGGGGGGGGCCGCAAATTCACCCCTCCACTTT
CASTPGGAANSPLHF
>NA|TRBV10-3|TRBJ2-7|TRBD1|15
TGTGCCATCCCCGGGGGAGGCAGGGGGCCGTACGAGCAGTACTTC
CAIPGGGRGPYEQYF
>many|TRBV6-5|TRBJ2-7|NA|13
TGTGCCAGCAGGCCCCCGGTTGGGCACGAGCAGTACTTC
CASRPPVGHEQYF
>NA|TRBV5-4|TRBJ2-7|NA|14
TGTGCCAGCAGCTTGGGGGGGGTCCGCTTCGAGCAGTACTTC
CASSLGGVRFEQYF
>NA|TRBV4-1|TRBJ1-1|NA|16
TGCGCCAGCAGCCTTGGGGAGCCTAGGACGAACACTGAAGCTTTCTTT
CASSLGEPRTNTEAFF
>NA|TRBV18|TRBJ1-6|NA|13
TGTGCCAGCTCACCACTAGATAATTCACCCCTCCACTTT
CASSPLDNSPLHF
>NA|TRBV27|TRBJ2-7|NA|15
TGTGCCAGCAGTGAACAGGGTAATTTTTTCTACGAGCAGTACTTC
CASSEQGNFFYEQYF
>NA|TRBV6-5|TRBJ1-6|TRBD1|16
TGTGCCAGCAGTTCCCTCCGACAGGGGGTAAATTCACCCCTCCACTTT
CASSSLRQGVNSPLHF
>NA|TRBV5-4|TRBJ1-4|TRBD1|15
TGTGCCAGCAGCCCGAATTTGGACAGGCGTGAAAAACTGTTTTTT
CASSPNLDRREKLFF
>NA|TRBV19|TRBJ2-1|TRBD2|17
TGTGCCAGTAGTAAGGTAGGGTCTAGCGGGAGTTCCAATGAGCAGTTCTTC
CASSKVGSSGSSNEQFF
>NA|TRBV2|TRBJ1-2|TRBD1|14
TGTGCCAGCAGAGACCCAGGGGGAAGATATGGCTACACCTTC
CASRDPGGRYGYTF
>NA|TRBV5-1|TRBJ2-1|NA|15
TGCGCCAGCAGCTTAACAGGAGAGGTTGCCAATGAGCAGTTCTTC
CASSLTGEVANEQFF
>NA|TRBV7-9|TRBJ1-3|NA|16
TGTGCCAGCAGCGCCCCGGGCGGGGTAACTGGAAACACCATATATTTT
CASSAPGGVTGNTIYF
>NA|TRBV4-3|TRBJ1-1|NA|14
TGCGCCAGCAGCCAAGGTTCAGGATCCCCGTTTGCTTTCTTT
CASSQGSGSPFAFF
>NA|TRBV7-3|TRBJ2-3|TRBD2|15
TGTGCCAGCAGCTTCACTAGCGGGGGGACAGATACGCAGTATTTT
CASSFTSGGTDTQYF
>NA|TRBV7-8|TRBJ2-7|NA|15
TGTGCCAGCAGCGGTCGAAGGAGGACAGTCTACGAGCAGTACTTC
CASSGRRRTVYEQYF
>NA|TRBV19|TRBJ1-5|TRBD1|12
TGTGCCAGTAATGACAGGGCCCAGCCCCAGCATTTT
CASNDRAQPQHF
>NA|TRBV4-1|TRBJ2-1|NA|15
TGCGCCAGCAGCTTAACCGACATCTCCTACAATGAGCAGTTCTTC
CASSLTDISYNEQFF
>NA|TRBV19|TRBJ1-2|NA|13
TGTGCCAGTAGTATAGGAGGGCTTGTTGGCTACACCTTC
CASSIGGLVGYTF
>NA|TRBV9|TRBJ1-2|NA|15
TGTGCCAGCAGCGCAGGAGGTACCTCTAACTATGGCTACACCTTC
CASSAGGTSNYGYTF
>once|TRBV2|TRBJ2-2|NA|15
TGTGCCAGCCGCCAGGGATATAGATTGGCCGGGGAGCTGTTTTTT
CASRQGYRLAGELFF
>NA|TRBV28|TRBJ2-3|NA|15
TGTGCCAGCAGTTTCCTCATCGGACAGACAGATACGCAGTATTTT
CASSFLIGQTDTQYF
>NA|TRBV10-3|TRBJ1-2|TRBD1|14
TGTGCCGCTACAACAGGGGTCCCTAACTATGGCTACACCTTC
CAATTGVPNYGYTF
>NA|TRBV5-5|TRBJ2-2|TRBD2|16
TGTGCCAGCAGCTTTTTTACTAGCGGGAGACCCGGGGAGCTGTTTTTT
CASSFFTSGRPGELFF
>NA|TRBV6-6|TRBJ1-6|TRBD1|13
TGTGCCAGCAGTTCAGGGGGCCTTTCACCCCTCCACTTT
CASSSGGLSPLHF
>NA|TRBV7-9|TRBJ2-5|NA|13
TGTGCCAGCAGCTTGGCAGACCAAGAGACCCAGTACTTC
CASSLADQETQYF
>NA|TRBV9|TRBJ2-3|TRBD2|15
TGTGCCAGCAGCGTTAGAGCGGGGAGCACAGATACGCAGTATTTT
CASSVRAGSTDTQYF
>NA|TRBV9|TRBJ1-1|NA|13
TGTGCCAGCAGCGTAGGAGGACAATCTGAAGCTTTCTTT
CASSVGGQSEAFF
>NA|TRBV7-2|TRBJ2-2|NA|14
TGTGCTTTGGGCCCAGGGGTCGGGACCGGGGAGCTGTTTTTT
CALGPGVGTGELFF
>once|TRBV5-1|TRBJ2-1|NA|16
TGCGCCAGCAGCTTGCGGCCAGGGACTTCCTACAATGAGCAGTTCTTC
CASSLRPGTSYNEQFF
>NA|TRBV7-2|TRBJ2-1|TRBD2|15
TGTGCCAGCAGTCAGCTAGCGGGATTCTACAATGAGCAGTTCTTC
CASSQLAGFYNEQFF
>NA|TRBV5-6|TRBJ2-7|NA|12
TGTGCCAGCAGCCGGCAACAGGGTCGCAGTTACTTC
CASSRQQGRSYF
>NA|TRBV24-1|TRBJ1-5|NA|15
TGTGCCATCAGACAAGTGACTGACAGCAATCAGCCCCAGCATTTT
CAIRQVTDSNQPQHF
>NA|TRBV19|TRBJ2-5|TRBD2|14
TGTGCCAGTAGTATGAGAAGGGGAGGGGAGACCCAGTACTTC
CASSMRRGGETQYF
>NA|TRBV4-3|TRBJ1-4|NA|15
TGCGCCAGCAGCCAAGATAGGGGAACTAATGAAAAACTGTTTTTT
CASSQDRGTNEKLFF
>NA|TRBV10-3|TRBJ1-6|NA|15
TGTGCCATCAGTGGGGCTACAGGGAAATTCAGACCCCTCCACTTT
CAISGATGKFRPLHF
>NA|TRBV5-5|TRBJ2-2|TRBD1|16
TGTGCCAGCAGCCGCCTTTGGCAGGGGGATCACGGGGAGCTGTTTTTT
CASSRLWQGDHGELFF
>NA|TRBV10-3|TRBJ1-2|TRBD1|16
TGTGCCATCAGCCCCGACTCCAGGGGGCAGGCCTATGGCTACACCTTC
CAISPDSRGQAYGYTF
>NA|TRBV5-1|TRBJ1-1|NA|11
TGCGCCAGCAGCTTGAATCAGGTTGCTTTCTTT
CASSLNQVAFF
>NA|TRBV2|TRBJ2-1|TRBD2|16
TGTGCCAGCAGTGAGATTATAGGACTAGCGTACAATGAGCAGTTCTTC
CASSEIIGLAYNEQFF
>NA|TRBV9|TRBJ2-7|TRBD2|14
TGTGCCAGCAGCGTAGCTCGGGAGGACTACGAGCAGTACTTC
CASSVAREDYEQYF
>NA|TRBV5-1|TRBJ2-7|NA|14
TGCGCCAGCAGCTTGCGGCAGGGCTCCTACGAGCAGTACTTC
CASSLRQGSYEQYF
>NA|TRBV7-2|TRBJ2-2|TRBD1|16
TGTGCCAGCAGCTTAATGGCAGGGGGAAACACCGGGGAGCTGTTTTTT
CASSLMAGGNTGELFF
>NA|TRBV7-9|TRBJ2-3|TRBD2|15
TGTGCCAGCAGCTCGGGAGGGTGGAGCACAGATACGCAGTATTTT
CASSSGGWSTDTQYF
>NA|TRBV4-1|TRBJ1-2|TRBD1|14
TGCGCCAGCAGCCAAGCAGGACAGGACTATGGCTACACCTTC
CASSQAGQDYGYTF
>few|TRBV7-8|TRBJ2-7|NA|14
TGTGCCAGCAGCCCGAGAGGGTACGCCTACGAGCAGTACTTC
CASSPRGYAYEQYF
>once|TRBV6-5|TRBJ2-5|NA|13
TGTGCCAGCAGTTACGGGTCAGGAAAGACCCAGTACTTC
CASSYGSGKTQYF
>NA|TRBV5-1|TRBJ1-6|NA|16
TGCGCCAGCAGCTTCTCAGGGGTTACGGATAATTCACCCCTCCACTTT
CASSFSGVTDNSPLHF
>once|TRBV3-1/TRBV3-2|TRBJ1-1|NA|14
TGTGCCAGCAGCCAAGATAGAGTCAACACTGAAGCTTTCTTT
CASSQDRVNTEAFF
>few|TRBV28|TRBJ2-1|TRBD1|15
TGTGCCAGCAGTCTAGGACAGGCCTCCTACAATGAGCAGTTCTTC
CASSLGQASYNEQFF
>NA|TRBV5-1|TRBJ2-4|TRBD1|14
TGCGCCAGCAGCGCCAGGGACAGCAGAAACATTCAGTACTTC
CASSARDSRNIQYF
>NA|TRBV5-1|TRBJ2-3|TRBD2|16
TGCGCCAGCAGCTTAATAGCGGGGGGCACAGGGGATACGCAGTATTTT
CASSLIAGGTGDTQYF
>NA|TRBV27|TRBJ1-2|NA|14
TGTGCCAGCAGTTTATTGGCGGGGGCTGACGGCTACACCTTC
CASSLLAGADGYTF
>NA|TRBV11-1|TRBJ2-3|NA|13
TGTGCCAGCAGCTTACCAGGGCGCGATACGCAGTATTTT
CASSLPGRDTQYF